This T cell receptor (beta chain) was profiled in a study of T cells in Graves' hyperthyroidism and ophthalmopathy. Study-wide points: Before onset, by a median of around six months, the model predicted ophthalmopathy.

Template material for amplifying TCR beta CDR3 regions consisted of RNA transcripts. First-round RT-PCR of the TCR CDR3 relied on the HTBI primer set. MiXCR, run by TCRdb on the multiplex PCR reads, gives a single entry per CDR3 protein. The table shows about 740,000 distinct CDR3 sequences, with 14% occurring only once. Trimming removed 5 bases from V and 0 bases from J; junction bases left unmatched: 4. Per the germline V gene, CDR1 is MDHEN and CDR2 is SYDVKM. This CDR3 is 14 amino acids long. This clonotype was seen repeatedly, ten times or more. Its antigen is not identified. The origin of this receptor is a woman under 30 with Graves' hyperthyroidism. This chain joins TRBV28 and TRBJ2-7; 7 bases align to TRBD1. Sequencing was carried out using blood. In DNA form, the CDR3 reads TGTGCCAGCAGTCACAGGGGAAACTCCTACGAGCAGTACTTC. It encodes CASSHRGNSYEQYF.